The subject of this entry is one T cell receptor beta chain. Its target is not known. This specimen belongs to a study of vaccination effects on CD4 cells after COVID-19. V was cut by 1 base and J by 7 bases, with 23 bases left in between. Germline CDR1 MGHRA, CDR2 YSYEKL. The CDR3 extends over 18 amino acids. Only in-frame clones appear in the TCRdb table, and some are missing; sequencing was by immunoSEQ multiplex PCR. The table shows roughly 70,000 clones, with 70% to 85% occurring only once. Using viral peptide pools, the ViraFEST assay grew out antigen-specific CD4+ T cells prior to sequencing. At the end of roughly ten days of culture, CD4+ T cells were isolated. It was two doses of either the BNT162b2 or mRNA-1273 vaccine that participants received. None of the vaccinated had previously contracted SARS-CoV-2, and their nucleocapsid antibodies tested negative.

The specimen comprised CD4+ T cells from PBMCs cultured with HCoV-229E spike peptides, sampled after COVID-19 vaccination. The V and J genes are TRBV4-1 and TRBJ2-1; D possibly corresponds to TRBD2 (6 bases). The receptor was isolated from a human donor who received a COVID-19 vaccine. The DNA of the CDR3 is TGCGCCAGCAGCCAAGTTTTCCGTCGGGGGAGATTGGGGAATGAGCAGTTCTTC. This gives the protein CASSQVFRRGRLGNEQFF.